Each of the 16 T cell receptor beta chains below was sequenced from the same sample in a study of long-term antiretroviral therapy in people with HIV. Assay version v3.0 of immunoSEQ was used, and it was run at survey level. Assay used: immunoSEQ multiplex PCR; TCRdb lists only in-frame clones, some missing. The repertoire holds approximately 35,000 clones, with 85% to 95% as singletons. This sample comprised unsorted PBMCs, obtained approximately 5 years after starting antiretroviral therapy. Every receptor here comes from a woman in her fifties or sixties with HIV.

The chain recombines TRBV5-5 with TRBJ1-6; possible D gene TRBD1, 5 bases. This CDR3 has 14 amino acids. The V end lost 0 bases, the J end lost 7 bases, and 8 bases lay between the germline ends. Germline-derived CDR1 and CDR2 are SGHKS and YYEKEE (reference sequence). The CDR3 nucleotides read TGTGCCAGCAGCTTGGCCCGGGGGAATTCACCCCTCCACTTT. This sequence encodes CASSLARGNSPLHF.

CDR3 region: CASSYSKSIGQDEQYF. As DNA, the CDR3 is TGTGCCAGCAGTTACTCGAAGTCTATCGGACAGGACGAGCAGTACTTC. The J gene is TRBJ2-7, the V gene TRBV6-6; 7 positions agree with TRBD1. With 0 bases clipped from V and 5 bases from J, the junction kept 10 bases outside the gene matches. The CDR3 spans 16 residues. CDR1 is MNHNY, CDR2 SVGAGI, per germline (reference sequence).

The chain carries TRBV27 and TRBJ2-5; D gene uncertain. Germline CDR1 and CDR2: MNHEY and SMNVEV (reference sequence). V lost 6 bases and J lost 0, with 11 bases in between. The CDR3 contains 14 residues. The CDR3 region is CASRPLPDQETQYF. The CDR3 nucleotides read TGTGCCAGCAGGCCTTTGCCCGACCAAGAGACCCAGTACTTC.

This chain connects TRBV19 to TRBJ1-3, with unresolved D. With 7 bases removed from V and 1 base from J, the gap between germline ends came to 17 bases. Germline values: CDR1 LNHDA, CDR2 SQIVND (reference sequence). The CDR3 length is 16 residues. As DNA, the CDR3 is TGTGCCAGTACCCCCGGTGACCCAGTGTCTGGAAACACCATATATTTT. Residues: CASTPGDPVSGNTIYF.

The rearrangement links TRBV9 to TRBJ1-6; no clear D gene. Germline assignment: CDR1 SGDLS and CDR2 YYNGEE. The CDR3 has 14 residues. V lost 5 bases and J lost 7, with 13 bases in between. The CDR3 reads CASSPRQSNSPLHF. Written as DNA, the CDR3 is TGTGCCAGCAGTCCTCGTCAAAGCAATTCACCCCTCCACTTT.

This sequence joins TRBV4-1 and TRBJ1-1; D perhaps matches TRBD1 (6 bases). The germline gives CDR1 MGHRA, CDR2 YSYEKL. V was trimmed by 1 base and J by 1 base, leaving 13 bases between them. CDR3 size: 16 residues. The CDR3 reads CASSQVFAGANTEAFF. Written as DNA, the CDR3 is TGCGCCAGCAGCCAAGTATTTGCAGGGGCGAACACTGAAGCTTTCTTT.

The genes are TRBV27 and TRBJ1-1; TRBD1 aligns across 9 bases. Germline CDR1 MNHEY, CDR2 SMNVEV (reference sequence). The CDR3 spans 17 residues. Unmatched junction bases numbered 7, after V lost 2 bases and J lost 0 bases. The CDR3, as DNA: TGTGCCAGCAGTTTAGGGACAGGGCTCTTTATGAACACTGAAGCTTTCTTT. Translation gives CASSLGTGLFMNTEAFF.

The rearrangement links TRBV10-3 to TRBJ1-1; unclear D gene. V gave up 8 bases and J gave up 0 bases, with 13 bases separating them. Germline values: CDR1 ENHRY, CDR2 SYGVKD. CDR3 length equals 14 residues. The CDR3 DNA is TGTGCCATCCGCGGCGGGGTGCTGAACACTGAAGCTTTCTTT. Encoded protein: CAIRGGVLNTEAFF.

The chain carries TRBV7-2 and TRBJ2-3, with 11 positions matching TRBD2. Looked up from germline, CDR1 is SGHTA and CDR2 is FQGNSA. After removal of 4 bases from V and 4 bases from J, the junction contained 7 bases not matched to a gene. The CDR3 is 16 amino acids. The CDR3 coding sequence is TGTGCCAGCAGCTCCGGGCTAGCGGGGGGCGCAGATACGCAGTATTTT. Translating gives CASSSGLAGGADTQYF. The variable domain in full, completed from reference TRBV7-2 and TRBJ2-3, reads GAGVSQSPSNKVTEKGKDVELRCDPISGHTALYWYRQSLGQGLEFLIYFQGNSAPDKSGLPSDRFSAERTGGSVSTLTIQRTQQEDSAVYLCASSSGLAGGADTQYFGPGTRLTVL.

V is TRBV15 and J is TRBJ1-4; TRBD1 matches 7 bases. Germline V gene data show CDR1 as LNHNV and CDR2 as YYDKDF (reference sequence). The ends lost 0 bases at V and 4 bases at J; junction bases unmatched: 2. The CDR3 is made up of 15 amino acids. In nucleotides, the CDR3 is TGTGCCACCAGCAGAGACAGACAGGGTAATGAAAAACTGTTTTTT. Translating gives CATSRDRQGNEKLFF. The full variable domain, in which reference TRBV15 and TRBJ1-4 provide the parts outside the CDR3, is DAMVIQNPRYQVTQFGKPVTLSCSQTLNHNVMYWYQQKSSQAPKLLFHYYDKDFNNEADTPDNFQSRRPNTSFCFLDIRSPGLGDTAMYLCATSRDRQGNEKLFFGSGTQLSVL.

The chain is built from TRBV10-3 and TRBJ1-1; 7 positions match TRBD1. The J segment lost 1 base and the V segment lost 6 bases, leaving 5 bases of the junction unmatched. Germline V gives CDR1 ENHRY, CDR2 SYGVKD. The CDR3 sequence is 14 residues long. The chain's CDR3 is CAISGQVENTEAFF. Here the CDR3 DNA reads TGTGCCATCAGCGGACAGGTAGAGAACACTGAAGCTTTCTTT.

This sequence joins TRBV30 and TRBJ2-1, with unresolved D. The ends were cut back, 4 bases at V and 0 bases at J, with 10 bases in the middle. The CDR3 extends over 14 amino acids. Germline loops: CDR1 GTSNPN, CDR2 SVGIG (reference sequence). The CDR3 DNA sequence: TGTGCCTGGACTTCGGGCGTCTCCTACAATGAGCAGTTCTTC. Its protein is CAWTSGVSYNEQFF.

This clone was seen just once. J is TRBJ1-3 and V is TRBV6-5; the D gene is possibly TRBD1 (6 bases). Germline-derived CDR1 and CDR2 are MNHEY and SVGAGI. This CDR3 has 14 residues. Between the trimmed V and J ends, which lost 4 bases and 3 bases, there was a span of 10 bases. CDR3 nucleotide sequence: TGTGCCAGCAGTTTACAGGGAAGTGGAAACACCATATATTTT. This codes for CASSLQGSGNTIYF.

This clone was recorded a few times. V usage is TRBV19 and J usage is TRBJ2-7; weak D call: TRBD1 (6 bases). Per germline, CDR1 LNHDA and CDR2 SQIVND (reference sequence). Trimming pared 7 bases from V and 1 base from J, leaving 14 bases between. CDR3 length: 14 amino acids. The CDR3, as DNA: TGTGCCAGTAAAAATTCAGGGGTTTCCTACGAGCAGTACTTC. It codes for CASKNSGVSYEQYF.

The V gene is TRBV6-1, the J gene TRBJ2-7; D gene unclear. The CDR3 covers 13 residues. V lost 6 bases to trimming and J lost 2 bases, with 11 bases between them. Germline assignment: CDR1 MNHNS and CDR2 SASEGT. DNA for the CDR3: TGTGCCAGCAGCCTAGAGGCGGCCTACGAGCAGTACTTC. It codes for CASSLEAAYEQYF.

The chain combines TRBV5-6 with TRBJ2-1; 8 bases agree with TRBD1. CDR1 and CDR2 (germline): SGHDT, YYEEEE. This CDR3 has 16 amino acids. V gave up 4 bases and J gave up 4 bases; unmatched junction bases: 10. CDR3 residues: CASSQPGTGKYNEQFF. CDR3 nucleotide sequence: TGTGCCAGCAGCCAGCCCGGGACAGGAAAATACAATGAGCAGTTCTTC. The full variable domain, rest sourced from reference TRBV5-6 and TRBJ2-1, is DAGVTQSPTHLIKTRGQQVTLRCSPKSGHDTVSWYQQALGQGPQFIFQYYEEEERQRGNFPDRFSGHQFPNYSSELNVNALLLGDSALYLCASSQPGTGKYNEQFFGPGTRLTVL.